The TCR beta chain described here comes from a study of T-cell memory formation after mild COVID-19. Whole-study results and caveats: CD4+ clones that contracted lay mainly in CM and EM; CD8+ ones lay in EMRA.

This clonotype occurred a few times. Antigen specificity is unknown. The CDR3 has 15 amino acids. The germline V gene has CDR1 SGHVS and CDR2 FQNEAQ. The V gene end was trimmed by 2 bases and the J gene end by 5 bases; junction bases not matched to a gene: 6. TCRdb processed the 5' RACE reads anew with MiXCR; each CDR3 protein has one entry. Seen here are 50,000 or so distinct CDR3 sequences, 9.3% observed once, and the top ten hold 12%. The sample consisted of PBMCs or a T cell subset sorted from them (not recorded which). The receptor comes from an adult woman who had mild COVID-19 (a few samples of this study predate the infection). Cell type and time point are not known. The genes are TRBV7-8 and TRBJ2-5; 9 nucleotides match TRBD2. CDR3 in amino acids: CASSLSAGGGETQYF. CDR3 DNA sequence: TGTGCCAGCAGCTTAAGCGCGGGAGGGGGGGAGACCCAGTACTTC.